Below, 32 T cell receptor beta chains from the same sample are listed, as sequenced in a study of beta chain features in type 1 diabetes listed by TCRdb under 2018. These receptors have no identified antigens. Beyond this particular receptor, the publication reports: Type 1 diabetes patients showed a moderate but significant shortening of TCRB CDR3 length in all four CD4+ subsets.

Libraries were made using the immunoSEQ multiplex PCR assay. All of the isolated RNA was reverse transcribed with the High Capacity cDNA Reverse Transcription Kit, so expressed TCRB transcripts were sequenced. TCRdb limited this immuneACCESS table to in-frame rearrangements with V and J called. A share of clones is missing; checked studies link under half to unresolved V genes, and the rest is unexplained. The sample profile shows about 390,000 clones; around 9.6% of them were found once. Clones ranked in the top ten supply approximately 0.55% of the sample. Sequenced material: central memory CD4+ T cells from blood. These receptor sequences come from a man younger than 45 with type 1 diabetes.

In this sample, this clone turned up many times. The rearrangement links TRBV28 to TRBJ1-2, with TRBD1 matching 9 bases. CDR1 is MDHEN and CDR2 is SYDVKM in the germline V gene. V lost 5 bases, J lost 5 bases, and 6 bases stayed unmatched. The CDR3 length is 14 residues. The CDR3 loop reads CASSNRGREYGYTF. As DNA, the CDR3 is TGTGCCAGCAGTAACAGGGGGCGCGAATATGGCTACACCTTC.

This clone has a handful of counts. The V and J genes are TRBV25-1 and TRBJ2-5; a weak D match, TRBD2 (6 bases). The V end lost 6 bases, the J end lost 3 bases, and 14 bases lay between the germline ends. From germline, CDR1 is MGHDK and CDR2 SYGVNS. This CDR3 has 14 residues. The CDR3: CASSRAGLEETQYF. CDR3 nucleotide sequence: TGTGCCAGCAGCCGTGCGGGGCTCGAAGAGACCCAGTACTTC.

The chain links TRBV7-2 to TRBJ2-3; D remains ambiguous. The CDR3 has 14 amino acids. The germline V gene encodes CDR1 SGHTA and CDR2 FQGNSA. The V end was cut by 1 base, the J end by 3 bases, with 8 bases between. The CDR3 sequence: CASSLGVGTDTQYF. The CDR3 bases are TGTGCCAGCAGCTTAGGGGTAGGGACAGATACGCAGTATTTT.

This clone was observed at least ten times. The chain uses TRBV29-1 and TRBJ2-1; 8 nucleotides agree with TRBD2. Germline V lookup: CDR1 SQVTM, CDR2 ANQGSEA. V gave up 7 bases and J gave up 0 bases; unmatched junction bases: 14. The CDR3 is 17 residues long. CDR3 in amino acids: CSAIAGKRPYSYNEQFF. The DNA of the CDR3 is TGCAGCGCAATAGCGGGAAAGAGACCTTACTCCTACAATGAGCAGTTCTTC.

The chain combines TRBV18 with TRBJ1-2, with 7 bases lining up with TRBD1. Trimming took 5 bases from V and 6 from J; bases not matched to a gene: 6. The CDR3 runs 13 residues. Germline loops: CDR1 KGHSH, CDR2 LQKENI. CDR3 nucleotide sequence: TGTGCCAGCTCAAGTACGACAGGGAATGGCTACACCTTC. This codes for CASSSTTGNGYTF.

This clone has only a few counts. The V call is TRBV5-5, the J call TRBJ1-2; D not certain. The CDR3 loop spans 13 amino acids. The germline gives CDR1 SGHKS, CDR2 YYEKEE (reference sequence). Deletions cut 0 bases from V and 7 bases from J, with 10 bases between. The CDR3 reads CASSLGGKGGYTF. DNA for the CDR3: TGTGCCAGCAGCTTGGGAGGGAAAGGTGGCTACACCTTC.

This clone was detected only a few times. The chain combines TRBV19 with TRBJ2-4, with 11 nucleotides matching TRBD1. The CDR3 has 16 amino acids. Germline V gives CDR1 LNHDA, CDR2 SQIVND (reference sequence). Trimming at V came to 7 bases and at J to 7 bases, leaving 12 bases not matched to a gene. CDR3 residues: CASTNLGTGGVNIQYF. DNA for the CDR3: TGTGCCAGTACCAACCTCGGGACAGGGGGTGTGAACATTCAGTACTTC.

On this clone: Relative to the germline gene, one junction end is altered; a read error may explain this. V and J are TRBV11-2 and TRBJ2-7; 12 bases are shared with TRBD2. CDR3 length equals 16 residues. From germline, CDR1 is SGHAT and CDR2 FQNNGV. CDR3 protein: CASSQVGLAGSYEQYF. The CDR3 DNA sequence: TGCGCCAGCAGCCAAGTAGGACTAGCGGGGTCCTACGAGCAGTACTTC.

The CDR3 bases are TGCAGCGTAACGGGACAGCTGAACACTGAAGCTTTCTTT. It is translated as CSVTGQLNTEAFF. This chain connects TRBV29-1 to TRBJ1-1; 7 nucleotides agree with TRBD1. The trim removed 6 bases at V and 0 bases at J, leaving 4 bases unmatched. This CDR3 has 13 amino acids. Looked up from germline, CDR1 is SQVTM and CDR2 is ANQGSEA. Complete variable domain (other parts from reference TRBV29-1 and TRBJ1-1): SAVISQKPSRDICQRGTSLTIQCQVDSQVTMMFWYRQQPGQSLTLIATANQGSEATYESGFVIDKFPISRPNLTFSTLTVSNMSPEDSSIYLCSVTGQLNTEAFFGQGTRLTVV.

The chain employs TRBV1 and TRBJ2-1; the DNA was not used to check the table's D call, TRBD1. TRBV1 is recorded as a pseudogene. This CDR3 has 18 amino acids. The CDR3 sequence is CTSSQGQRQGLSYNEQFF. CDR3 bases: TGCACCAGCAGCCAAGGCCAACGCCAGGGCCTCTCCTACAATGAGCAGTTCTTC.

Only a few counts were recorded for this clone. The chain uses TRBV7-2 and TRBJ1-5, with D hard to call. The germline V and J ends were trimmed by 6 bases and 0 bases, with 9 bases remaining between them. Germline V gives CDR1 SGHTA, CDR2 FQGNSA. This CDR3 region has 14 residues. The CDR3: CASRPEYSNQPQHF. The CDR3 coding sequence is TGTGCCAGCAGGCCCGAATATAGCAATCAGCCCCAGCATTTT.

V usage is TRBV6-6 and J usage is TRBJ2-7, with 8 bases aligning to TRBD1. V trimming: 6 bases; J trimming: 3 bases; junction bases outside the gene matches: 13. This CDR3 comprises 16 residues. Germline-derived CDR1 and CDR2 are MNHNY and SVGAGI (reference sequence). The CDR3 protein is CASRPAIWTGIYEQYF. CDR3 coding DNA: TGTGCCAGCAGACCCGCCATATGGACAGGGATCTACGAGCAGTACTTC.

The V call is TRBV11-2, the J call TRBJ1-1; D gene uncertain. Germline V gene data show CDR1 as SGHAT and CDR2 as FQNNGV. Trimming shortened V by 10 bases and J by 7 bases, and 13 bases separated the two germline ends. The CDR3 spans 11 residues. The CDR3 loop is CATQQEFEAFF. The CDR3 coding sequence is TGTGCCACCCAGCAGGAATTTGAAGCTTTCTTT.

The sample holds a few counts of this clone. Written as DNA, the CDR3 is TGTGCCAGCACCCCTTTGGGGGAGAATCGATTTAACAATGAGCAGTTCTTC. Amino acids: CASTPLGENRFNNEQFF. This chain uses TRBV13 with TRBJ2-1; D might be TRBD1 or TRBD2, each matching 5 bases. The germline gives CDR1 PRHDT, CDR2 FYEKMQ (reference sequence). The CDR3 contains 17 residues. V lost 7 bases and J 5 bases, leaving 24 bases between the germline ends.

This clone has a handful of counts. The chain is built from TRBV2 and TRBJ2-5; no clear D gene. Between the trimmed V and J ends, which lost 7 bases and 1 base, there was a span of 10 bases. The CDR3 spans 13 residues. CDR1 and CDR2 (germline): SNHLY, FYNNEI. The CDR3 DNA reads as TGTGCCAGCAATCAAGTCCCCCAAGAGACCCAGTACTTC. Protein: CASNQVPQETQYF.

This chain uses TRBV4-2 with TRBJ1-5; tentative D call: TRBD1 (6 bases). CDR1 is LGHNA and CDR2 is YNFKEQ in the germline V gene. The CDR3 totals 18 residues. Trimming removed 1 base from V and 7 bases from J, with 23 bases in between. CDR3 region: CASSQVSLAGGARQPQHF. The CDR3 DNA follows: TGTGCCAGCAGCCAAGTGAGTTTAGCTGGGGGGGCAAGGCAGCCCCAGCATTTT.

This chain links TRBV5-4 with TRBJ2-7; 7 nucleotides match TRBD2. J gave up 6 bases and V 4 bases, and 13 bases lay outside the gene matches. CDR3 size: 15 residues. Germline assignment: CDR1 SGHNT and CDR2 YYREEE (reference sequence). This chain's CDR3 is CASSHGEGGSTEQYF. In DNA, the CDR3 is TGTGCCAGCAGCCATGGGGAGGGAGGCTCGACCGAGCAGTACTTC.

This clone occurred many times. The CDR3: CASSQKSGSGSSTDTQYF. The CDR3 bases are TGTGCCAGCAGCCAAAAGAGCGGGAGTGGTAGTAGCACAGATACGCAGTATTTT. The V gene is TRBV7-9, the J gene TRBJ2-3; 8 bases agree with TRBD2. V shed 5 bases and J 0 bases; nucleotides not matched to a gene: 13. The CDR3 totals 18 residues. Germline V gene data show CDR1 as SEHNR and CDR2 as FQNEAQ (reference sequence). The whole variable domain, remainder taken from reference TRBV7-9 and TRBJ2-3, is DTGVSQNPRHKITKRGQNVTFRCDPISEHNRLYWYRQTLGQGPEFLTYFQNEAQLEKSRLLSDRFSAERPKGSFSTLEIQRTEQGDSAMYLCASSQKSGSGSSTDTQYFGPGTRLTVL.

This clone was detected a few times. The chain combines TRBV2 with TRBJ2-2, with 10 bases identical to TRBD2. The J segment lost 8 bases and the V segment lost 7 bases, leaving 7 bases of the junction unmatched. The CDR3 spans 14 residues. Germline V CDR1 and CDR2: SNHLY, FYNNEI. The CDR3 region is CASTASGRKGELFF. The DNA for the CDR3 is TGTGCCAGCACTGCTAGCGGGAGAAAAGGGGAGCTGTTTTTT. The variable domain in full, completed from reference TRBV2 and TRBJ2-2, reads EPEVTQTPSHQVTQMGQEVILRCVPISNHLYFYWYRQILGQKVEFLVSFYNNEISEKSEIFDDQFSVERPDGSNFTLKIRSTKLEDSAMYFCASTASGRKGELFFGEGSRLTVL.

This clone has only a few counts. The chain combines TRBV18 with TRBJ2-7; a weak D match, TRBD1 (5 bases). CDR1 is KGHSH, CDR2 LQKENI, per germline. The CDR3 runs 14 residues. Deletions cut 3 bases from V and 0 bases from J, with 9 bases between. The CDR3 spells CASSPGQVSYEQYF. The CDR3 DNA reads TGTGCCAGCTCACCGGGGCAGGTCTCCTACGAGCAGTACTTC.

This clone showed up many times. J is TRBJ1-1 and V is TRBV10-3; D ambiguous. V dropped 8 bases and J dropped 1 base, with 11 bases sitting between them. CDR3 length: 13 residues. Germline CDR1 is ENHRY and CDR2 is SYGVKD. The CDR3 DNA reads as TGTGCCATCGGGAGGGCAGAGAACACTGAAGCTTTCTTT. Translation: CAIGRAENTEAFF.

This clone was observed once. The chain is built from TRBV15 and TRBJ1-2; the match to TRBD1 covers 7 bases. Germline trimming cut 0 bases from V and 5 bases from J; bases unmatched to any gene: 6. Germline CDR1 LNHNV, CDR2 YYDKDF (reference sequence). CDR3 length equals 15 residues. CDR3 sequence: CATSRDPGTEYGYTF. CDR3 DNA sequence: TGTGCCACCAGCAGAGATCCCGGGACAGAGTATGGCTACACCTTC.

In this sample, this clone turned up a few times. The chain uses TRBV2 and TRBJ1-3; D gene unclear. The CDR3 loop spans 15 amino acids. Per the germline V gene, CDR1 is SNHLY and CDR2 is FYNNEI. Trimming took off 6 bases at V and 0 bases at J, with 12 bases between the two ends. Here the CDR3 reads CASRARYSSGNTIYF. CDR3 sequence (DNA): TGTGCCAGCAGGGCCAGATATTCCTCTGGAAACACCATATATTTT.

The chain recombines TRBV6-5 with TRBJ2-2; D possibly corresponds to TRBD2 (6 bases). Germline V gives CDR1 MNHEY, CDR2 SVGAGI. The CDR3 runs to 15 residues. V dropped 2 bases and J dropped 3 bases, with 10 bases sitting between them. The chain's CDR3 is CASSYTGTYTGELFF. The CDR3 region has the DNA TGTGCCAGCAGTTACACCGGGACTTACACCGGGGAGCTGTTTTTT.

This clone has a handful of counts. V usage is TRBV6-6 and J usage is TRBJ2-7; D remains ambiguous. Looked up from germline, CDR1 is MNHNY and CDR2 is SVGAGI (reference sequence). This CDR3 region has 14 residues. The V end was cut by 0 bases, the J end by 0 bases, with 6 bases between. The DNA of the CDR3 is TGTGCCAGCAGTTACTCCCGACTCTCCTACGAGCAGTACTTC. As protein: CASSYSRLSYEQYF.

CDR3 in amino acids: CASSLTTGVQETQYF. The CDR3 nucleotides read TGTGCCAGCAGTCTCACGACAGGGGTACAAGAGACCCAGTACTTC. The genes are TRBV6-5 and TRBJ2-5; 8 bases are a match to TRBD1. The J segment lost 2 bases and the V segment lost 5 bases, leaving 7 bases of the junction unmatched. This CDR3 contains 15 residues. Germline CDR1 reads MNHEY; CDR2 reads SVGAGI.

The V and J genes are TRBV7-2 and TRBJ2-3, with a tentative D call TRBD1 (6 bases). Germline V lookup: CDR1 SGHTA, CDR2 FQGNSA. The CDR3 loop spans 15 amino acids. The V end was cut by 5 bases, the J end by 2 bases, with 14 bases between. CDR3 in amino acids: CASSTQGSPTDTQYF. CDR3 DNA sequence: TGTGCCAGCAGCACCCAGGGGAGTCCCACAGATACGCAGTATTTT. The variable domain in full, with the rest retrieved from reference TRBV7-2 and TRBJ2-3, is GAGVSQSPSNKVTEKGKDVELRCDPISGHTALYWYRQSLGQGLEFLIYFQGNSAPDKSGLPSDRFSAERTGGSVSTLTIQRTQQEDSAVYLCASSTQGSPTDTQYFGPGTRLTVL.

For this clone: Relative to the germline gene, one junction end is altered; a read error may explain this. The chain employs TRBV19 and TRBJ1-1; D gene unclear. Per the germline V gene, CDR1 is LNHDA and CDR2 is SQIVND (reference sequence). The CDR3 is 12 residues long. CDR3 region: CASSIDVALRAF. Here the CDR3 DNA reads TGTGCCAGTAGTATAGATGTGGCACTGCGGGCCTTT.

The chain links TRBV28 to TRBJ1-1, with TRBD1 as a possible D gene (6 bases). The CDR3 has 17 amino acids. The V gene lost 7 bases and the J gene lost 1 base, with 22 bases spanning the gap. CDR1 and CDR2 from the germline V gene are MDHEN and SYDVKM. The CDR3 here is CASTPAGTSIRNTEAFF. CDR3 DNA: TGTGCCAGCACTCCTGCCGGGACATCCATTAGGAACACTGAAGCTTTCTTT.

The chain couples TRBV4-2 to TRBJ1-1; tentatively, D is TRBD1 (6 bases). This CDR3 is built from 16 residues. Trimming left V 3 bases short and J 1 base short, with 15 bases between. Germline V gives CDR1 LGHNA, CDR2 YNFKEQ. CDR3 DNA: TGTGCCAGCAGCCAGAACCCGACAGGCCCGAACACTGAAGCTTTCTTT. Residues: CASSQNPTGPNTEAFF.

This clone was seen many times. The chain has TRBV4-1 and TRBJ2-2, with D possibly TRBD2 on 6 matching bases. CDR1 MGHRA and CDR2 YSYEKL come from the germline V gene. The V end lost 0 bases, the J end lost 4 bases, and 12 bases lay between the germline ends. The CDR3 has 16 amino acids. The CDR3: CASSQDSSGSTGELFF. The DNA for the CDR3 is TGCGCCAGCAGCCAAGATAGTAGCGGAAGCACCGGGGAGCTGTTTTTT.

This chain links TRBV6-6 with TRBJ1-2; 7 bases fit TRBD1. The CDR3 has 14 amino acids. Unmatched junction bases numbered 4, after V lost 6 bases and J lost 0 bases. Germline V gene lookup returns CDR1 MNHNY and CDR2 SVGAGI (reference sequence). The CDR3 DNA sequence: TGTGCCAGCAGAACAGGGGCCTCTAACTATGGCTACACCTTC. Translated: CASRTGASNYGYTF.